This T cell receptor (beta chain) appears in the sequencing data of a study of blood T cell repertoires in COVID-19. The overall study: PBMCs, B-cell-depleted T cells, or T cells provided the cDNA or gDNA that made up the material.

The data were produced by immunoSEQ multiplex PCR, yet TCRdb's version contains in-frame clones alone and is incomplete. The table lists 160,000 or so clones, 75% to 85% of them singletons. J lost 2 bases, V lost 5 bases, and 6 bases had no gene match. Per the germline V gene, CDR1 is SEHNR and CDR2 is FQNEAQ (reference sequence). The CDR3 consists of 16 residues. This chain connects TRBV7-9 to TRBJ2-3; 11 bases are a match to TRBD2. Sequencing was done on a sample of peripheral blood. The TCR was taken from a human donor in a cohort sampled during active COVID-19. The CDR3 sequence is CASSELAGGHTDTQYF. CDR3 bases: TGTGCCAGCAGCGAATTAGCGGGGGGGCACACAGATACGCAGTATTTT. The full variable domain, with the rest looked up from reference TRBV7-9 and TRBJ2-3, is DTGVSQNPRHKITKRGQNVTFRCDPISEHNRLYWYRQTLGQGPEFLTYFQNEAQLEKSRLLSDRFSAERPKGSFSTLEIQRTEQGDSAMYLCASSELAGGHTDTQYFGPGTRLTVL.